These T cell receptor beta chains were read from a single sample in a study of tumor-infiltrating lymphocytes in primary liver carcinoma. One entry per CDR3 protein, called by TCRdb with MiXCR from the multiplex PCR reads. The table records around 120,000 distinct CDR3 sequences, 65% of them present only once. The sequencing sample was made of liver tumor tissue from sampling region 1. Receptors originate from a woman aged 55-70 years with primary liver carcinoma and hepatitis B virus infection. Both conserved end residues are part of each CDR3. The D gene is left open where the match is weak. Expanded clones get a size class; other rows say once, few or many, or leave the size out.

abundance: NA
v_gene: TRBV7-9
d_gene: TRBD1
j_gene: TRBJ1-5
CDR3aa: CASSRGDRGQGQPQHF
CDR3nt: TGTGCCAGCAGCCGTGGTGACAGGGGGCAAGGTCAGCCCCAGCATTTT

abundance: NA
v_gene: TRBV11-2
d_gene: TRBD1
j_gene: TRBJ1-2
CDR3aa: CVSSSQGDYGYGYTF
CDR3nt: TGTGTCAGCAGCTCACAGGGGGACTATGGCTATGGCTACACCTTC

abundance: many
v_gene: TRBV29-1
d_gene: TRBD2
j_gene: TRBJ2-1
CDR3aa: CSVKRLAGNNEQFF
CDR3nt: TGCAGCGTTAAGAGACTAGCGGGAAACAATGAGCAGTTCTTC

abundance: NA
v_gene: TRBV11-2
d_gene: NA
j_gene: TRBJ2-7
CDR3aa: CASSVPKAYEQYF
CDR3nt: TGTGCCAGCAGCGTACCAAAAGCCTATGAGCAGTACTTC

abundance: few
v_gene: TRBV30
d_gene: TRBD1
j_gene: TRBJ1-1
CDR3aa: CAWMQGGSGTEAFF
CDR3nt: TGTGCCTGGATGCAGGGGGGATCGGGGACTGAAGCTTTCTTT

abundance: NA
v_gene: TRBV4-1
d_gene: TRBD1
j_gene: TRBJ2-3
CDR3aa: CASSKIWDRGFTDTQYF
CDR3nt: TGCGCCAGCAGCAAAATTTGGGACAGGGGATTCACAGATACGCAGTATTTT

abundance: NA
v_gene: TRBV11-1
d_gene: NA
j_gene: TRBJ2-2
CDR3aa: CASGNPLADAGELFF
CDR3nt: TGTGCCAGCGGAAACCCATTAGCGGACGCCGGGGAGCTGTTTTTT

abundance: NA
v_gene: TRBV11-2
d_gene: TRBD1
j_gene: TRBJ2-7
CDR3aa: CASSLAGQGGYEKYF
CDR3nt: TGTGCCAGCAGCTTAGCGGGACAGGGGGGCTACGAGAAGTACTTC

abundance: NA
v_gene: TRBV2
d_gene: NA
j_gene: TRBJ2-5
CDR3aa: CASSEPNQETQYF
CDR3nt: TGTGCCAGCAGTGAACCTAACCAAGAGACCCAGTACTTC

abundance: NA
v_gene: TRBV11-2
d_gene: TRBD2
j_gene: TRBJ2-7
CDR3aa: CASRPSRTSGGKQYF
CDR3nt: TGTGCCAGCAGGCCTTCCAGGACTAGCGGTGGCAAGCAGTACTTC

abundance: medium-sized
v_gene: TRBV6-1
d_gene: TRBD1
j_gene: TRBJ2-3
CDR3aa: CASSEATGGTDTQYF
CDR3nt: TGTGCCAGCAGTGAAGCGACAGGGGGCACAGATACGCAGTATTTT

abundance: NA
v_gene: TRBV5-4
d_gene: NA
j_gene: TRBJ2-1
CDR3aa: CASSLGGVIGSDLGTQFF
CDR3nt: TGTGCCAGCAGCTTGGGGGGGGTGATAGGATCGGATCTCGGGACCCAGTTCTTC

abundance: once
v_gene: TRBV11-2
d_gene: NA
j_gene: TRBJ2-5
CDR3aa: CASGLGSASGQETQYF
CDR3nt: TGTGCCAGCGGCTTAGGATCGGCTAGTGGACAAGAGACCCAGTACTTT

abundance: many
v_gene: TRBV28
d_gene: TRBD1
j_gene: TRBJ1-5
CDR3aa: CAQGDSRYSNQPQHF
CDR3nt: TGTGCCCAAGGGGACAGCCGATATAGCAATCAGCCCCAGCATTTT

abundance: NA
v_gene: TRBV7-8
d_gene: NA
j_gene: TRBJ1-4
CDR3aa: CASSFYSSVRGGEKLFF
CDR3nt: TGTGCCAGCAGCTTCTACTCCTCCGTGAGGGGTGGTGAAAAACTGTTTTTT

abundance: NA
v_gene: TRBV11-2
d_gene: TRBD1
j_gene: TRBJ1-6
CDR3aa: CASSMGQHYNSLPHF
CDR3nt: TGTGCCAGCAGCATGGGACAGCACTATAACTCACTCCCCCACTTT

abundance: many
v_gene: TRBV6-2/TRBV6-3
d_gene: TRBD1
j_gene: TRBJ2-7
CDR3aa: CASSSPDRYYEQYF
CDR3nt: TGTGCCAGCAGTAGCCCGGACAGGTACTACGAGCAGTACTTC

abundance: once
v_gene: TRBV28
d_gene: NA
j_gene: TRBJ2-2
CDR3aa: CASTTPSPTGELFF
CDR3nt: TGTGCCAGTACGACACCCAGTCCGACCGGGGAGCTGTTTTTT

abundance: NA
v_gene: TRBV7-9
d_gene: TRBD1
j_gene: TRBJ2-2
CDR3aa: CTSRGGQGNTGDLFF
CDR3nt: TGTACCAGCAGAGGTGGACAGGGGAACACCGGGGACCTGTTTTTT

abundance: NA
v_gene: TRBV14
d_gene: TRBD1
j_gene: TRBJ1-1
CDR3aa: CASRQGLGRGTGNTEAFF
CDR3nt: TGTGCCAGCCGCCAAGGCCTCGGACGGGGGACAGGGAACACTGAAGCTTTCTTT

abundance: NA
v_gene: TRBV11-2
d_gene: TRBD2
j_gene: TRBJ2-1
CDR3aa: CASTRRLVGGPGDEQLF
CDR3nt: TGTGCCAGCACCAGGAGACTAGTGGGAGGGCCGGGGGATGAGCAGCTCTTC

abundance: NA
v_gene: TRBV28
d_gene: NA
j_gene: TRBJ2-6
CDR3aa: CASSLLAGSGAGANVLTF
CDR3nt: TGTGCCAGCAGTCTCCTCGCGGGGAGTGGGGCCGGGGCCAACGTCCTGACTTTC

abundance: few
v_gene: TRBV12-3/TRBV12-4
d_gene: NA
j_gene: TRBJ2-7
CDR3aa: CASSRTESCEQYF
CDR3nt: TGTGCCAGCAGCCGAACAGAGTCCTGCGAGCAGTATTTC

abundance: many
v_gene: TRBV28
d_gene: NA
j_gene: TRBJ2-1
CDR3aa: CASSYLLLDTDTYNEQFF
CDR3nt: TGTGCCAGCAGTTACCTTCTGCTCGACACCGATACCTACAATGAGCAGTTCTTC

abundance: NA
v_gene: TRBV11-2
d_gene: NA
j_gene: TRBJ2-4
CDR3aa: CASRSDRNVSIQNF
CDR3nt: TGTGCCAGCAGGTCCGACAGAAACGTAAGCATTCAGAACTTC

abundance: NA
v_gene: TRBV12-3/TRBV12-4
d_gene: NA
j_gene: TRBJ2-2
CDR3aa: CASSSGTGELFF
CDR3nt: TGTGCCAGCAGTTCAGGGACCGGGGAGCTCTTTTTT

abundance: many
v_gene: TRBV5-6
d_gene: NA
j_gene: TRBJ2-2
CDR3aa: CASSLFWENTGELFF
CDR3nt: TGTGCCAGCAGCTTGTTTTGGGAGAACACCGGGGAGCTGTTTTTT

abundance: NA
v_gene: TRBV10-2
d_gene: TRBD1
j_gene: TRBJ1-1
CDR3aa: CAGSAESRQGGTEAFF
CDR3nt: TGCGCCGGCAGTGCTGAGTCACGACAGGGGGGCACTGAAGCTTTCTTT

abundance: NA
v_gene: TRBV6-5
d_gene: NA
j_gene: TRBJ1-2
CDR3aa: CASIYLDGSKYGYAF
CDR3nt: TGTGCCAGCATTTACTTGGACGGGTCTAAGTATGGCTACGCCTTC

abundance: NA
v_gene: TRBV6-1
d_gene: NA
j_gene: TRBJ1-5
CDR3aa: CASSDSMLRSDQPQHF
CDR3nt: TGTGCCAGCAGTGATTCTATGCTGCGATCGGATCAGCCCCAGCATTTT

abundance: NA
v_gene: TRBV5-5
d_gene: TRBD1
j_gene: TRBJ2-2
CDR3aa: CASSWKGTGSGELFF
CDR3nt: TGTGCCAGCAGCTGGAAAGGGACAGGGAGCGGGGAGCTGTTTTTT

abundance: NA
v_gene: TRBV11-3
d_gene: NA
j_gene: TRBJ2-1
CDR3aa: CASSAGHYNEQFF
CDR3nt: TGTGCCAGTAGTGCCGGGCACTACAATGAGCAGTTCTTC

abundance: few
v_gene: TRBV11-1
d_gene: NA
j_gene: TRBJ2-7
CDR3aa: CDSSPRTAGLREQYF
CDR3nt: TGTGACAGTAGCCCTAGGACAGCAGGACTACGCGAGCAGTACTTC

abundance: few
v_gene: TRBV5-1
d_gene: NA
j_gene: TRBJ2-7
CDR3aa: CASSLADYRLYEQYF
CDR3nt: TGCGCCAGCAGCTTGGCGGACTACCGACTCTACGAGCAGTACTTC

abundance: NA
v_gene: TRBV4-1
d_gene: TRBD1
j_gene: TRBJ2-1
CDR3aa: CASSHTQGAGVYNEQFF
CDR3nt: TGCGCCAGCAGCCACACACAGGGGGCGGGGGTATACAATGAGCAGTTCTTC

abundance: many
v_gene: TRBV10-1
d_gene: NA
j_gene: TRBJ1-1
CDR3aa: CASSGTTRGTEAFF
CDR3nt: TGCGCCAGCAGTGGGACAACAAGAGGGACTGAAGCTTTCTTT

abundance: many
v_gene: TRBV1
d_gene: NA
j_gene: TRBJ1-2
CDR3aa: CTSSQDGGSDGYTF
CDR3nt: TGCACCAGCAGCCAAGATGGGGGGTCTGATGGCTACACCTTC

abundance: NA
v_gene: TRBV7-8
d_gene: TRBD1
j_gene: TRBJ2-3
CDR3aa: CASSLDRGYTDMQYF
CDR3nt: TGTGCCAGCAGCTTAGACAGGGGGTACACAGATATGCAGTATTTT

abundance: NA
v_gene: TRBV11-2
d_gene: TRBD2
j_gene: TRBJ2-7
CDR3aa: CASSRRLAGVLYEQYF
CDR3nt: TGTGCCAGCAGCAGGAGACTAGCGGGAGTGTTATACGAGCAGTACTTC

abundance: NA
v_gene: TRBV6-5
d_gene: NA
j_gene: TRBJ2-7
CDR3aa: CVSTPGSTYEEYF
CDR3nt: TGTGTCAGCACCCCCGGAAGCACCTACGAGGAGTACTTC

abundance: NA
v_gene: TRBV6-5
d_gene: TRBD2
j_gene: TRBJ2-7
CDR3aa: CTSKGLAGDVYEQYF
CDR3nt: TGTACCAGCAAGGGACTAGCGGGAGACGTCTACGAGCAATACTTC

abundance: many
v_gene: TRBV19
d_gene: NA
j_gene: TRBJ1-2
CDR3aa: CASSIAAAANYGYTF
CDR3nt: TGTGCCAGTAGTATAGCGGCGGCCGCTAACTATGGCTACACCTTC